This T cell receptor (beta chain) was recovered during a study of shared clonotypes between healthy human individuals. Selected positively for CCR7 and CD45RO-negative, naive CD8 cells excluded terminally differentiated effector memory CD45RA+ cells. Assay: immunoSEQ multiplex PCR; the TCRdb copy retains only in-frame clones and omits some. Among roughly 2 million clones, just under 95% were seen once, and the ten largest hold 1% to 1.3%. This CDR3 has 11 residues. Trimming took off 6 bases at V and 5 bases at J, with 7 bases between the two ends. Germline CDR1 is WSHSY and CDR2 is SAAADI. The TCR was taken from a man aged 18 to 30 in good health. Material for sequencing was naive CD8+ T cells sorted from blood. The V call is TRBV10-2, the J call TRBJ1-1; D is undetermined. The CDR3 nucleotides are TGCGCCAGCAGGGACTATACTGAAGCTTTCTTT. Translated, it gives CASRDYTEAFF.